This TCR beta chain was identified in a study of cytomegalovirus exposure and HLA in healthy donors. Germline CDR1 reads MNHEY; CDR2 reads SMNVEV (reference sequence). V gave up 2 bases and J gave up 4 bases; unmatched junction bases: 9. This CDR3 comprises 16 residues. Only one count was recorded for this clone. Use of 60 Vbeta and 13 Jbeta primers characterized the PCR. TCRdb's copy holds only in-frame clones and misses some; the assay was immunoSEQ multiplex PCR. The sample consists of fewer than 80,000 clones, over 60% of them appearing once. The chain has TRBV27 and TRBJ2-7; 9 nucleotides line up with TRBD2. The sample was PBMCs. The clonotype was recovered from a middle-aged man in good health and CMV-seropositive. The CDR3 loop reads CASSLMGGGARYEQYF. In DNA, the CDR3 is TGTGCCAGCAGTTTAATGGGCGGGGGGGCGAGATACGAGCAGTACTTC.